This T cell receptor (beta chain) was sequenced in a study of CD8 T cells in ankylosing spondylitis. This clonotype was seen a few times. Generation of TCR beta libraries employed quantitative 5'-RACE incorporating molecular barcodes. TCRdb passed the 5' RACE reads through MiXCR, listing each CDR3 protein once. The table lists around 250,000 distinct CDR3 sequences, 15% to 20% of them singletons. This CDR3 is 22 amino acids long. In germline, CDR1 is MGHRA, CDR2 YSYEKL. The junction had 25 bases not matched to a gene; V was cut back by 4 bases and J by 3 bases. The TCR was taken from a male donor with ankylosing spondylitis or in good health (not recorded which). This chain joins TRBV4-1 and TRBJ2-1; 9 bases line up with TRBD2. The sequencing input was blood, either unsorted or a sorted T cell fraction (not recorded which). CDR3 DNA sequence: TGCGCCAGCAGCCCCGGCCCGGGGGCAGCGGGAGGCCCAGGACGCGTCTACAATGAGCAGTTCTTC. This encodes CASSPGPGAAGGPGRVYNEQFF.